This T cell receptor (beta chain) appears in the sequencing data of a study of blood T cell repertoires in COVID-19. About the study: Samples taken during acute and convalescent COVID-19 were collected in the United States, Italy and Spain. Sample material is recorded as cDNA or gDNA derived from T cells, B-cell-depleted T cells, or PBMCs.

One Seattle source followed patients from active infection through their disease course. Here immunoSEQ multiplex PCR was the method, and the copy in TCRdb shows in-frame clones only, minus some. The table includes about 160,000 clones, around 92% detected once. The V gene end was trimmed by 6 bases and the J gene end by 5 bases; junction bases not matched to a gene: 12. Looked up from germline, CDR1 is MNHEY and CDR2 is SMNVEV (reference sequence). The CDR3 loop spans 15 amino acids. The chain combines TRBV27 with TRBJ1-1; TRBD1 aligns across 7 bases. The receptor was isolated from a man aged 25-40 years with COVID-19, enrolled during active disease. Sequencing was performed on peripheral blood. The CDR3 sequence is CASRGGGAPRTEAFF. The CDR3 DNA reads TGTGCCAGCAGAGGAGGGGGCGCCCCGAGAACTGAAGCTTTCTTT.